Listed here are 18 T cell receptor beta chains from one sample, sequenced in a study of OX40 agonist ivuxolimab in advanced cancers. To prepare the library, the immunoSEQ multiplex PCR assay was applied. Drawn from immuneACCESS, this table holds only the in-frame rearrangements with V and J called that TCRdb kept. Clones are partly lost; checked studies trace under half to an unresolved V gene and leave the rest unexplained. This sample holds 52,000 or so clones; over 85% were observed only once. The ten largest clones add up to 18% of the sample. The sample was CD4+ or CD8+ T cells sorted from blood, taken in a trial of the OX40 agonist ivuxolimab. All receptors come from an adult with an advanced solid tumor such as melanoma, head and neck, liver or kidney cancer.

This chain connects TRBV7-2 to TRBJ2-7; TRBD1 or TRBD2 may be the D gene (5 bases each). The CDR3 is 15 amino acids. Trimming cost V 8 bases and J 1 base, with 18 bases left between them. Germline V CDR1 and CDR2: SGHTA, FQGNSA. The CDR3 reads CASELISGASYEQYF. The CDR3 nucleotides read TGTGCCAGCGAACTTATCTCCGGGGCTTCCTACGAGCAGTACTTC. Combining the CDR3 with reference TRBV7-2 and TRBJ2-7 gives the whole variable domain GAGVSQSPSNKVTEKGKDVELRCDPISGHTALYWYRQSLGQGLEFLIYFQGNSAPDKSGLPSDRFSAERTGGSVSTLTIQRTQQEDSAVYLCASELISGASYEQYFGPGTRLTVT.

The CDR3 nucleotides read TGCGCCAGCAGCCAAGGGACTAGTGCGACCTACGAGCAGTACTTC. Translating it yields CASSQGTSATYEQYF. V gene TRBV4-3 combines with J gene TRBJ2-7; 7 bases are a match to TRBD2. The CDR3 consists of 15 residues. With 1 base clipped from V and 2 bases from J, the junction kept 5 bases outside the gene matches. Germline V gene sequence: CDR1 LGHNA, CDR2 YSLEER.

The rearrangement links TRBV19 to TRBJ2-7; the D gene could be TRBD1 or TRBD2 (5 bases each). The CDR3 length is 13 residues. Trimming removed 5 bases at V and 3 bases at J, with 11 bases between. Germline V gene sequence: CDR1 LNHDA, CDR2 SQIVND (reference sequence). This CDR3 is CASSLGPSYEQYF. CDR3 bases: TGTGCCAGTAGTTTGGGACCGAGCTACGAGCAGTACTTC. Full variable domain (missing parts from reference TRBV19 and TRBJ2-7): DGGITQSPKYLFRKEGQNVTLSCEQNLNHDAMYWYRQDPGQGLRLIYYSQIVNDFQKGDIAEGYSVSREKKESFPLTVTSAQKNPTAFYLCASSLGPSYEQYFGPGTRLTVT.

The chain uses TRBV28 and TRBJ1-1; D is possibly TRBD1 (5 bases). V was shortened by 7 bases and J by 2 bases, with 20 bases between the two germline ends. This CDR3 region has 16 residues. Germline CDR1 and CDR2: MDHEN and SYDVKM. CDR3 DNA: TGTGCCAGCAAAGCCGGGGCGGGGCGTGGCAACACTGAAGCTTTCTTT. It codes for CASKAGAGRGNTEAFF.

V gene TRBV7-6 combines with J gene TRBJ2-1, with 9 bases aligning to TRBD2. With V trimmed by 10 bases and J by 6 bases, 10 bases remained unmatched. Germline assignment: CDR1 SGHVS and CDR2 FNYEAQ. This CDR3 has 14 residues. CDR3 sequence (DNA): TGTGCCACCCAACGCGGGAGGGCCGGCAATGAGCAGTTCTTC. Translating gives CATQRGRAGNEQFF.

The gene calls are TRBV27 and TRBJ2-7; tentatively, D is TRBD2 (7 bases). The V and J ends lost 5 bases and 4 bases respectively, with 12 bases between them. This CDR3 is built from 13 residues. Germline loops: CDR1 MNHEY, CDR2 SMNVEV (reference sequence). The DNA for the CDR3 is TGTGCCAGCAGTCGGGGGGCGACGTACGAGCAGTACTTC. This encodes CASSRGATYEQYF.

V and J are TRBV7-9 and TRBJ2-7, with a tentative D call TRBD2 (6 bases). The CDR3 extends over 13 amino acids. Germline V gene lookup returns CDR1 SEHNR and CDR2 FQNEAQ (reference sequence). Trimming stripped 10 bases from V and 2 bases from J, with 15 bases between. The CDR3 DNA sequence: TGTGCCACCACGGGCGGGGATACCTACGAGCAGTACTTC. Its protein is CATTGGDTYEQYF. The full variable domain, rest sourced from reference TRBV7-9 and TRBJ2-7, is DTGVSQNPRHKITKRGQNVTFRCDPISEHNRLYWYRQTLGQGPEFLTYFQNEAQLEKSRLLSDRFSAERPKGSFSTLEIQRTEQGDSAMYLCATTGGDTYEQYFGPGTRLTVT.

This sequence joins TRBV27 and TRBJ2-1, with D perhaps TRBD2 (6 bases). Germline assignment: CDR1 MNHEY and CDR2 SMNVEV (reference sequence). Deletions cut 6 bases from V and 0 bases from J, with 15 bases between. This CDR3 spans 16 amino acids. CDR3 sequence reads: CASSRTGTLSYNEQFF. DNA of the CDR3: TGTGCCAGCAGCCGAACCGGGACTCTCTCCTACAATGAGCAGTTCTTC.

The rearrangement joins TRBV13 to TRBJ2-7; D possibly corresponds to TRBD2 (5 bases). Germline-derived CDR1 and CDR2 are PRHDT and FYEKMQ (reference sequence). V lost 5 bases, J lost 0 bases, and 5 bases lay in between. The CDR3 has 12 residues. The CDR3: CASSRDSYEQYF. The CDR3 DNA sequence: TGTGCCAGCAGCCGGGACTCCTACGAGCAGTACTTC.

This sequence joins TRBV6-1 and TRBJ1-5, with D uncertain. The germline gives CDR1 MNHNS, CDR2 SASEGT. The V gene lost 1 base and the J gene lost 2 bases, with 9 bases spanning the gap. The CDR3 consists of 15 residues. The CDR3 spells CASSEDGRGNQPQHF. The CDR3 DNA reads TGTGCCAGCAGTGAAGATGGTCGAGGCAATCAGCCCCAGCATTTT.

V and J are TRBV4-1 and TRBJ1-5; no definite D call. The germline V gene encodes CDR1 MGHRA and CDR2 YSYEKL. The CDR3 runs to 17 residues. V lost 0 bases and J lost 0, with 12 bases in between. Here the CDR3 reads CASSQDGTPYSNQPQHF. The CDR3 region has the DNA TGCGCCAGCAGCCAAGATGGCACCCCTTATAGCAATCAGCCCCAGCATTTT.

This clone was counted a single time. J is TRBJ2-1 and V is TRBV14, with TRBD2 identical over 10 bases. V lost 2 bases and J lost 7; bases outside the gene matches: 8. Germline V gene lookup returns CDR1 SGHDN and CDR2 FVKESK. CDR3 length: 16 amino acids. The CDR3 is CASSQPGLAELNEQFF. The CDR3 region has the DNA TGTGCCAGCAGCCAACCTGGACTAGCGGAACTTAATGAGCAGTTCTTC.

V gene TRBV14 combines with J gene TRBJ2-7; 9 bases agree with TRBD2. Germline V gene lookup returns CDR1 SGHDN and CDR2 FVKESK. The CDR3 loop spans 19 amino acids. V lost 0 bases, J lost 2 bases, and 14 bases stayed unmatched. CDR3 region: CASSQELGLARGVTYEQYF. DNA of the CDR3: TGTGCCAGCAGCCAAGAGCTCGGACTAGCGAGGGGGGTGACCTACGAGCAGTACTTC.

This chain connects TRBV28 to TRBJ1-1; D gene uncertain. CDR1 is MDHEN and CDR2 is SYDVKM in the germline V gene. This CDR3 has 13 amino acids. V shed 3 bases and J shed 3 bases, with 8 bases lying between them. The CDR3 protein is CASSFEGYTEAFF. CDR3 nucleotides: TGTGCCAGCAGTTTTGAGGGCTACACTGAAGCTTTCTTT. Filled out from reference TRBV28 and TRBJ1-1, the complete variable domain reads DVKVTQSSRYLVKRTGEKVFLECVQDMDHENMFWYRQDPGLGLRLIYFSYDVKMKEKGDIPEGYSVSREKKERFSLILESASTNQTSMYLCASSFEGYTEAFFGQGTRLTVV.

V gene TRBV28 combines with J gene TRBJ2-7; D is unclear. V lost 8 bases to trimming and J lost 2 bases, with 10 bases between them. This CDR3 has 12 residues. Germline V gene sequence: CDR1 MDHEN, CDR2 SYDVKM. The CDR3 bases are TGTGCCAGCGTGGAGCCCCCCTACGAGCAGTACTTC. Translating it yields CASVEPPYEQYF.

V gene TRBV7-9 combines with J gene TRBJ2-7; weak D call: TRBD1 (5 bases). The CDR3 is 14 residues long. CDR1 and CDR2 from the germline V gene are SEHNR and FQNEAQ (reference sequence). V was clipped by 9 bases and J by 3 bases, with 18 bases between them. The CDR3 sequence: CASVTVDKDYEQYF. CDR3 bases: TGTGCCAGTGTGACCGTGGACAAAGACTACGAGCAGTACTTC.

The chain has TRBV9 and TRBJ2-7; 9 bases agree with TRBD2. The CDR3 has 14 residues. Germline V gives CDR1 SGDLS, CDR2 YYNGEE. Unmatched junction bases numbered 2, after V lost 0 bases and J lost 4 bases. DNA for the CDR3: TGTGCCAGCAGCGTAGGTAGCGGGAGTTACGAGCAGTACTTC. This translates into CASSVGSGSYEQYF.

The rearrangement links TRBV7-6 to TRBJ2-1; maybe TRBD1 (5 bases). The V and J ends lost 3 bases and 4 bases respectively, with 13 bases between them. The germline gives CDR1 SGHVS, CDR2 FNYEAQ. This CDR3 is 15 amino acids long. CDR3 DNA: TGTGCCAGCAGCTTCTCTGGGGCAGTATACAATGAGCAGTTCTTC. Translated: CASSFSGAVYNEQFF.